A single sample gave rise to the 3 T cell receptor beta chains below, sequenced in a study of early T cells in non-severe SARS-CoV-2 infection. TCRdb reanalysed the 5' RACE reads using MiXCR and keeps one entry per CDR3 protein. The sample has 75,000 to 80,000 distinct CDR3 sequences, approximately 11% seen once; the top ten hold around 12%. This specimen consisted of whole blood, obtained at baseline. All receptors derive from an adult who was a healthcare worker with PCR-confirmed SARS-CoV-2 infection or an uninfected control (not recorded which).

This clonotype was recorded at least ten times. The V gene is TRBV5-1, the J gene TRBJ2-1, with a weak D call TRBD1 (5 bases). CDR1 is SGHRS, CDR2 YFSETQ, per germline. CDR3 length: 17 amino acids. Deletions cut 4 bases from V and 2 bases from J, with 19 bases between. The CDR3 DNA reads TGCGCCAGCAGCGAGCAGGGTGCGTCCATCCCCTACAATGAGCAGTTCTTC. Translating it yields CASSEQGASIPYNEQFF.

The chain uses TRBV5-1 and TRBJ1-5; D is uncertain. Between the trimmed V and J ends, which lost 3 bases and 3 bases, there was a span of 10 bases. Germline V gives CDR1 SGHRS, CDR2 YFSETQ. This CDR3 spans 14 amino acids. The CDR3 sequence: CASSSGDNNQPQHF. As DNA, the CDR3 is TGCGCCAGCAGCTCCGGGGATAACAATCAGCCCCAGCATTTT.

The CDR3 nucleotides read TGCAGCGTTGGGGGTGACTACACCTTC. Protein product: CSVGGDYTF. The V call is TRBV29-1, the J call TRBJ1-2; D uncertain. CDR1 is SQVTM and CDR2 is ANQGSEA in the germline V gene. Trimming shortened V by 4 bases and J by 10 bases, and 7 bases separated the two germline ends. This CDR3 comprises 9 residues.